This T cell receptor beta chain came from a study of glioma-infiltrating T cells. This CDR3 has 12 amino acids. In germline, CDR1 is LNHDA, CDR2 SQIVND (reference sequence). V was cut by 7 bases and J by 2 bases, with 8 bases left in between. Overall study results and limits: CDR3 overlap between tissue and blood was very small. Gliomas, especially low-grade, showed above-expected tissue-blood divergence; non-neoplastic patients showed below.

Ten or more counts support this clonotype. Its antigen is unknown. Using RNA template, CDR3s of TCR alpha and beta were amplified with iRepertoire arm-PCR. Tissue mRNA or PBMC total RNA, 100-400 ng, went into one-step reverse transcription and amplification. One entry per CDR3 protein results from TCRdb running MiXCR on the multiplex PCR reads. The sample comprises approximately 190,000 distinct CDR3 sequences, around 32% of which are singletons, and 20% to 25% rests with the top ten. This chain joins TRBV19 and TRBJ2-5; possible D gene TRBD1, 5 bases. The receptor's source is a human donor with low-grade glioma or glioblastoma, undergoing nonglioma brain surgery, or in good health (not recorded which). Sequenced sample: glioma tissue, nonneoplastic brain tissue, or PBMCs (not recorded which). CDR3 in amino acids: CASTDSQETQYF. CDR3 nucleotides: TGTGCCAGTACCGACAGTCAAGAGACCCAGTACTTC.